This note documents a single T cell receptor (beta chain) sequence. Its antigen is not known. PCR employed 60 Vbeta and 13 Jbeta primers. Sequencing used immunoSEQ multiplex PCR; TCRdb keeps in-frame clones, though not all of them. Of about 130,000 clones listed, 80% to 85% are singletons. This sample was taken from a study of cytomegalovirus exposure and HLA in healthy donors. General study findings and limits: Fewer N-insertions than the approximately 700-donor mean were reportedly shown by an Asian-associated ancestry cluster in a later analysis. Solely CMV serostatus was available to characterize immune exposure. Equally common other TCR beta chains were less clonally expanded than HLA-associated ones, a later analysis found.

The origin of this receptor is a boy between 10 and 17 years old in good health and CMV-seronegative. What was sequenced was PBMCs.

The DNA of the CDR3 is TGTGCCAGCAGTTACGTAGCGGGAGGGCACAATGAGCAGTTCTTC. Its translation: CASSYVAGGHNEQFF. The V call is TRBV6-5, the J call TRBJ2-1, with 11 positions matching TRBD2. Germline V gives CDR1 MNHEY, CDR2 SVGAGI. The V segment lost 2 bases and the J segment 5 bases; nucleotides outside the gene matches: 2. The CDR3 sequence is 15 residues long.